What follows are 22 T cell receptor beta chains derived from one specimen sequenced in a study of T cell clones after liver transplantation (dated 2019 in TCRdb). Library method: the immunoSEQ multiplex PCR assay. TCRdb limited this immuneACCESS table to in-frame rearrangements with V and J called. A share of clones is missing; checked studies link under half to unresolved V genes, and the rest is unexplained. In all, the sample holds approximately 11,000 clones, and about two thirds of those were seen once. Roughly a quarter of the sample rests with the top ten. Sequenced material: CD4+ T cells from blood, taken around 32 months after liver transplant. The receptors shown here come from a human patient who received a liver transplant. In transplant recipients, some T cells may be of donor rather than host origin.

This clone was counted between two and nine times. The J gene is TRBJ1-2, the V gene TRBV6-1, with TRBD1 matching 9 bases. CDR1 is MNHNS and CDR2 is SASEGT in the germline V gene. This CDR3 has 12 residues. With V trimmed by 5 bases and J by 6 bases, 1 base remained unmatched. CDR3 DNA sequence: TGTGCCAGCAGTACAGGGGGCGATGGCTACACCTTC. Protein sequence: CASSTGGDGYTF.

Within the sample, this clone is medium-sized. CDR3 residues: CASSDVHRRGDTQYF. The CDR3 nucleotides are TGTGCCAGCAGTGACGTCCACAGAAGGGGGGATACGCAGTATTTT. The V call is TRBV6-1, the J call TRBJ2-3; D is perhaps TRBD1 (6 bases). Germline V gene data show CDR1 as MNHNS and CDR2 as SASEGT. The V gene lost 3 bases and the J gene lost 6 bases, with 16 bases spanning the gap. The CDR3 extends over 15 amino acids.

The chain links TRBV11-3 to TRBJ2-1; 9 positions agree with TRBD2. V lost 3 bases and J lost 9; bases outside the gene matches: 9. This CDR3 is built from 15 residues. In germline, CDR1 is SGHNT, CDR2 YENEEA. The CDR3 DNA reads TGTGCCAGCAGCTTCCTAGCGGGAAGGCGGACTGAGCAGTTCTTC. This codes for CASSFLAGRRTEQFF. The whole variable domain, filled in from reference TRBV11-3 and TRBJ2-1, reads EAGVVQSPRYKIIEKKQPVAFWCNPISGHNTLYWYLQNLGQGPELLIRYENEEAVDDSQLPKDRFSAERLKGVDSTLKIQPAELGDSAVYLCASSFLAGRRTEQFFGPGTRLTVL.

V usage is TRBV29-1 and J usage is TRBJ1-1, with unresolved D. Germline V gives CDR1 SQVTM, CDR2 ANQGSEA. The CDR3 runs to 14 residues. V gave up 4 bases and J gave up 6 bases, with 18 bases separating them. CDR3 residues: CSVVRDLESAEAFF. CDR3 bases: TGCAGCGTTGTAAGGGATCTGGAGTCAGCTGAAGCTTTCTTT.

The genes are TRBV7-2 and TRBJ1-1; D is uncertain. Between the trimmed V and J ends, which lost 0 bases and 5 bases, there was a span of 7 bases. CDR1 is SGHTA, CDR2 FQGNSA, per germline. The CDR3 length is 13 residues. The chain's CDR3 is CASSLAWGTEAFF. The CDR3, as DNA: TGTGCCAGCAGCTTAGCGTGGGGTACTGAAGCTTTCTTT.

This chain links TRBV9 with TRBJ2-2; D is tentatively TRBD1 or TRBD2 (6 bases each). Trimming shortened V by 4 bases and J by 1 base, and 11 bases separated the two germline ends. Germline CDR1 is SGDLS and CDR2 is YYNGEE. This CDR3 is built from 15 residues. The CDR3, as DNA: TGTGCCAGCAGCCCCGAGGGGGGGAACACCGGGGAGCTGTTTTTT. Its protein is CASSPEGGNTGELFF.

The V and J genes are TRBV5-1 and TRBJ2-1, with D tentatively TRBD1 (6 bases). The CDR3 loop spans 17 amino acids. Germline lookup yields CDR1 SGHRS and CDR2 YFSETQ. V was clipped by 5 bases and J by 6 bases, with 24 bases between them. The DNA for the CDR3 is TGCGCCAGCAGTGCGAAAACAGGGTTTGTGGGTGGCAATGAGCAGTTCTTC. Its translation is CASSAKTGFVGGNEQFF.

This clone is medium-sized by share. The rearrangement uses TRBV14 and TRBJ2-7; 8 nucleotides agree with TRBD1. Germline lookup yields CDR1 SGHDN and CDR2 FVKESK. The junction had 8 bases not matched to a gene; V was cut back by 2 bases and J by 2 bases. This CDR3 is built from 16 residues. CDR3 loop: CASSQRFGQGAYEQYF. The CDR3 nucleotides read TGTGCCAGCAGCCAACGCTTCGGACAGGGAGCCTACGAGCAGTACTTC.

The rearrangement joins TRBV19 to TRBJ2-1, with 8 bases matching TRBD1. The CDR3 runs 16 residues. The germline CDR1 and CDR2 sequences are LNHDA and SQIVND (reference sequence). The J segment lost 1 base and the V segment lost 4 bases, leaving 6 bases of the junction unmatched. CDR3 amino acids: CASSNRGLRSYNEQFF. CDR3 nucleotides: TGTGCCAGTAGTAACAGGGGGTTAAGGTCCTACAATGAGCAGTTCTTC.

This sequence joins TRBV6-5 and TRBJ2-1; D ambiguous. CDR3 length: 14 amino acids. The germline V gene encodes CDR1 MNHEY and CDR2 SVGAGI. V was trimmed by 2 bases and J by 5 bases, leaving 10 bases between them. The CDR3 region is CASSYRLWDNEQFF. The CDR3 DNA sequence: TGTGCCAGCAGTTACCGTTTGTGGGACAATGAGCAGTTCTTC.

This clone was counted only a few times. The chain has TRBV2 and TRBJ2-2; D gene ambiguous. Germline CDR1 is SNHLY and CDR2 is FYNNEI. With 3 bases removed from V and 1 base from J, the gap between germline ends came to 12 bases. CDR3 length: 16 residues. CDR3 in amino acids: CASSDGLSLNTGELFF. The CDR3, as DNA: TGTGCCAGCAGTGATGGTCTCAGCTTGAACACCGGGGAGCTGTTTTTT.

This chain connects TRBV7-9 to TRBJ2-1; possibly TRBD1 or TRBD2 for D (5 bases each). There are 19 residues in the CDR3. From germline, CDR1 is SEHNR and CDR2 FQNEAQ (reference sequence). The ends were cut back, 4 bases at V and 0 bases at J, with 22 bases in the middle. The CDR3 region is CASSSLSGAIANSYNEQFF. The CDR3 nucleotides are TGTGCCAGCAGCTCACTTTCTGGGGCCATAGCGAACTCCTACAATGAGCAGTTCTTC.

This clone was found a few times. The chain combines TRBV6-6 with TRBJ1-1, with a tentative D call TRBD1 (6 bases). V lost 0 bases and J lost 5, with 13 bases in between. CDR3 size: 15 residues. CDR1 is MNHNY and CDR2 is SVGAGI in the germline V gene (reference sequence). Here the CDR3 DNA reads TGTGCCAGCAGTTACTCGGAACAGGGTCGTACTGAAGCTTTCTTT. It is translated as CASSYSEQGRTEAFF.

The table lists this clone with a few counts. The CDR3 sequence: CASSFRGVYEQYF. DNA of the CDR3: TGTGCCAGCAGTTTTAGAGGAGTCTACGAGCAGTACTTC. The V gene is TRBV28, the J gene TRBJ2-7, with D unclear. Germline assignment: CDR1 MDHEN and CDR2 SYDVKM. V was pared by 3 bases and J by 3 bases, with 9 bases between. There are 13 residues in the CDR3.

This clone was found a few times. V and J are TRBV6-1 and TRBJ1-6; D is undetermined. Germline CDR1 and CDR2: MNHNS and SASEGT. This CDR3 contains 13 residues. V lost 5 bases and J 7 bases, leaving 9 bases between the germline ends. CDR3 region: CASSTTGNSPLHF. The DNA of the CDR3 is TGTGCCAGCAGTACAACGGGAAATTCACCCCTCCACTTT.

This clone ranks as large (0.1 to 1%). This chain uses TRBV6-6 with TRBJ2-1, with TRBD2 matching 12 bases. From germline, CDR1 is MNHNY and CDR2 SVGAGI (reference sequence). There are 16 residues in the CDR3. Trimming cost V 7 bases and J 9 bases; bases outside gene matches: 13. Here the CDR3 DNA reads TGTGCCAGCACTAGACTAGCGGGAGTCTTATCCGCTGAGCAGTTCTTC. As protein: CASTRLAGVLSAEQFF.

This chain connects TRBV6-6 to TRBJ2-7; D might be TRBD1 (6 bases). CDR3 length: 13 residues. The V and J ends lost 6 bases and 7 bases respectively, with 16 bases between them. Germline loops: CDR1 MNHNY, CDR2 SVGAGI (reference sequence). The CDR3 sequence is CASSDGTWWEQYV. CDR3 in DNA: TGTGCCAGCAGCGACGGGACATGGTGGGAGCAGTACGTC.

The rearrangement links TRBV19 to TRBJ1-2; TRBD1 agrees at 12 bases. The V gene end was trimmed by 3 bases and the J gene end by 4 bases; junction bases not matched to a gene: 12. The CDR3 loop spans 18 amino acids. From germline, CDR1 is LNHDA and CDR2 SQIVND (reference sequence). The DNA for the CDR3 is TGTGCCAGTAGTATGAGTGGTACCGGGACAGGGGGCTTCTATGGCTACACCTTC. It is translated as CASSMSGTGTGGFYGYTF.

The chain links TRBV4-2 to TRBJ2-1, with 12 bases fitting TRBD2. The CDR3 covers 16 residues. V gave up 0 bases and J gave up 4 bases; unmatched junction bases: 1. CDR1 LGHNA and CDR2 YNFKEQ come from the germline V gene. CDR3 nucleotide sequence: TGTGCCAGCAGCCAAGAGGGGACTAGCGGGTACAATGAGCAGTTCTTC. It codes for CASSQEGTSGYNEQFF.

The V call is TRBV30, the J call TRBJ1-5, with 7 bases fitting TRBD1. The length of the CDR3 is 14 residues. Germline CDR1 and CDR2: GTSNPN and SVGIG (reference sequence). J was trimmed by 0 bases and V by 5 bases; bases with no gene match: 4. CDR3 protein: CAWRTGLSNQPQHF. DNA for the CDR3: TGTGCCTGGCGGACAGGTCTTAGCAATCAGCCCCAGCATTTT. Filled out from reference TRBV30 and TRBJ1-5, the complete variable domain reads SQTIHQWPATLVQPVGSPLSLECTVEGTSNPNLYWYRQAAGRGLQLLFYSVGIGQISSEVPQNLSASRPQDRQFILSSKKLLLSDSGFYLCAWRTGLSNQPQHFGDGTRLSIL.

J is TRBJ2-5 and V is TRBV11-2, with TRBD2 matching 14 bases. There are 15 residues in the CDR3. Looked up from germline, CDR1 is SGHAT and CDR2 is FQNNGV. The ends lost 5 bases at V and 4 bases at J; junction bases unmatched: 3. The CDR3 coding sequence is TGTGCCAGCAGCCTAGGGACTAGCGGGGGAGAGACCCAGTACTTC. This sequence encodes CASSLGTSGGETQYF.

The chain uses TRBV19 and TRBJ2-1; 10 positions match TRBD2. With 7 bases clipped from V and 6 bases from J, the junction kept 9 bases outside the gene matches. Germline CDR1 is LNHDA and CDR2 is SQIVND (reference sequence). This CDR3 has 15 amino acids. The CDR3 region is CASTPGTSVTNEQFF. DNA of the CDR3: TGTGCCAGTACCCCCGGGACTAGCGTCACCAATGAGCAGTTCTTC.